This entry describes one T cell receptor (beta chain). The data were taken from a study of blood T cell repertoires in COVID-19. Germline values: CDR1 SNHLY, CDR2 FYNNEI. The length of the CDR3 is 15 residues. V shed 7 bases and J 2 bases; nucleotides not matched to a gene: 7. Repertoires were generated with immunoSEQ multiplex PCR, while TCRdb's copy carries only in-frame clones and drops some. The sample lists roughly 300,000 clones, roughly 90% seen once, with approximately 18% in the top ten. V gene TRBV2 combines with J gene TRBJ2-2; 7 nucleotides agree with TRBD1. The clonotype was recovered from a young woman who had recovered from COVID-19. Material for sequencing was PBMCs or T cells enriched from blood (not recorded which). The CDR3 DNA reads TGTGCCAGCACAGGAACAGGGGCCAACACCGGGGAGCTGTTTTTT. Translated, it gives CASTGTGANTGELFF.